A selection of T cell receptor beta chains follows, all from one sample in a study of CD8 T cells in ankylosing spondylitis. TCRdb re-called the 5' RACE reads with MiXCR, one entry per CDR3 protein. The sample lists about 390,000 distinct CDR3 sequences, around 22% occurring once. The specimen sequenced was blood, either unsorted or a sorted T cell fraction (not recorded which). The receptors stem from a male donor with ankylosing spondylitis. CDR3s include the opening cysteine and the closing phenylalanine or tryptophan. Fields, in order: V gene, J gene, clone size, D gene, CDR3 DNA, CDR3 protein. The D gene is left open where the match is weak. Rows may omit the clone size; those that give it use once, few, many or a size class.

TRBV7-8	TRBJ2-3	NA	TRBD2	TGTGCCAGCAGCTTAGCGTTCAGCGGGAGACTCTTCCGAACAGATACGCAGTATTTT	CASSLAFSGRLFRTDTQYF
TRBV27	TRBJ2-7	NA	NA	TGTGCCAGCAGTGCCGCCGGGAACCTCTACGAGCAGTACTTC	CASSAAGNLYEQYF
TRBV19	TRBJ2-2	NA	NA	TGTGCCAGTAGTAACATGGGGACCTCGGCCGGGGAGCTGTTTTTT	CASSNMGTSAGELFF
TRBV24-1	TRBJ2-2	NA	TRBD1	TGTGCCACCAGTGATCCGGGACAGTCAGCCGGGGAGCTGTTTTTT	CATSDPGQSAGELFF
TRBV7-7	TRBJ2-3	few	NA	TGTGCCAGCAGCACTTCCCAGACAGATACGCAGTATTTT	CASSTSQTDTQYF
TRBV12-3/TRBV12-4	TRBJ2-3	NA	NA	TGTGCCAGCAGGTTACAGACAAGCACAGATACGCAGTATTTT	CASRLQTSTDTQYF
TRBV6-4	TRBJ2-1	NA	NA	TGTGCCAGCAGTGACGGCAGACCCTACAATGAGCAGTTCTTC	CASSDGRPYNEQFF
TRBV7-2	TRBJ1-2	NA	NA	TGTGCCAGCAGCTTAGTAGGGCAGGGGAGGTTTGGCTACACCTTC	CASSLVGQGRFGYTF
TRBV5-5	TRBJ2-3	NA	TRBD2	TGTGCCAGCAGCTTGAGATTCGAGGGAGGGAGAGATACGCAGTATTTT	CASSLRFEGGRDTQYF
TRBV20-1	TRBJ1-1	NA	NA	TGCAGTGCTAAAGGGACGGATTACACTGAAGCTTTCTTT	CSAKGTDYTEAFF
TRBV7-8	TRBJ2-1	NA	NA	TGTGCCAGCAGCGCCGATTTCAACCATGAGCAGTTCTTC	CASSADFNHEQFF
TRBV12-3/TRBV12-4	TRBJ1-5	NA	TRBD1	TGTGCCAGCAGACAGGGGGCCAATCAGCCCCAGCATTTT	CASRQGANQPQHF
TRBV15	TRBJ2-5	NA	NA	TGTGCCACCAGCAGAGATCGGGGGGAGACCCAGTACTTC	CATSRDRGETQYF